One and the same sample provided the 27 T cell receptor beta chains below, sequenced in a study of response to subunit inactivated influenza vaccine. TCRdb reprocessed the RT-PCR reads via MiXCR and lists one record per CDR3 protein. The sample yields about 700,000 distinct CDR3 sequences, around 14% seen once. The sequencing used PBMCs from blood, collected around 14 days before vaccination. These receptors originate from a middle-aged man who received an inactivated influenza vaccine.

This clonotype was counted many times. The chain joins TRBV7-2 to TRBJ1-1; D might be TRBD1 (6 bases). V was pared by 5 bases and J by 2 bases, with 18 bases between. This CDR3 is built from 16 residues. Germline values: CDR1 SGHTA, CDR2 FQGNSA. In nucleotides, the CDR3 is TGTGCCAGCAGCATATCACGAGGGGGTTTTAACACTGAAGCTTTCTTT. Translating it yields CASSISRGGFNTEAFF. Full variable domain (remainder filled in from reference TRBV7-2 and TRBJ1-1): GAGVSQSPSNKVTEKGKDVELRCDPISGHTALYWYRQSLGQGLEFLIYFQGNSAPDKSGLPSDRFSAERTGGSVSTLTIQRTQQEDSAVYLCASSISRGGFNTEAFFGQGTRLTVV.

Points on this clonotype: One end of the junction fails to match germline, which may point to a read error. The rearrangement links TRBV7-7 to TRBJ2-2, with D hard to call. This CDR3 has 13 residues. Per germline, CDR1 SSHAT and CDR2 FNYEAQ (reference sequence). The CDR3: CASSLDLFGELFF. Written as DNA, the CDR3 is TGTGCTAGCAGCTTAGATCTGTTCGGGGAGCTGTTTTTT.

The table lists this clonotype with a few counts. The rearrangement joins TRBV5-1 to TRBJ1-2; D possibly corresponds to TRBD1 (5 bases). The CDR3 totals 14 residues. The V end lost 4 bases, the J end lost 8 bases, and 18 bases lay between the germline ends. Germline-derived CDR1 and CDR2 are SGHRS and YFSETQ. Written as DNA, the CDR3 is TGCGCCAGCAGCCTACCGGGTGGGGGTGCCGGCTACACCTTC. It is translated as CASSLPGGGAGYTF.

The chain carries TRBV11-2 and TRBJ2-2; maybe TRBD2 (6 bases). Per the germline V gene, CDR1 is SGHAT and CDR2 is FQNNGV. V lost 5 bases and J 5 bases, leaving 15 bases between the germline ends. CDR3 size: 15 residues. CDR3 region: CASSPPEGGTGELFF. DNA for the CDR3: TGTGCCAGCAGCCCTCCGGAGGGCGGAACCGGGGAGCTGTTTTTT.

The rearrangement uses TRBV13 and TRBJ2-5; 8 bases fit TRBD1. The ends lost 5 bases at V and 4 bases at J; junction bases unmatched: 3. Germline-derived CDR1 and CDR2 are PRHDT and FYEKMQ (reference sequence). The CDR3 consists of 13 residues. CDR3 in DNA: TGTGCCAGCAGCGCAGGGGGCCCAGAGACCCAGTACTTC. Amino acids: CASSAGGPETQYF.

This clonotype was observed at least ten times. CDR3: CSVGTGTYEQYF. The CDR3 DNA reads as TGCAGCGTGGGGACCGGAACCTACGAGCAGTACTTC. This sequence joins TRBV29-1 and TRBJ2-7, with D perhaps matching TRBD1 or TRBD2 (5 bases each). The germline V gene encodes CDR1 SQVTM and CDR2 ANQGSEA. The CDR3 has 12 residues. Trimming removed 6 bases at V and 2 bases at J, with 11 bases between.

Written as DNA, the CDR3 is TGTGCCAGCAGTTTCGGGACAGTCCCCCTTTATGAGCAGTTCTTC. Translating it yields CASSFGTVPLYEQFF. The V call is TRBV9, the J call TRBJ2-1; 7 nucleotides line up with TRBD1. The trim removed 5 bases at V and 8 bases at J, leaving 13 bases unmatched. CDR1 is SGDLS, CDR2 YYNGEE, per germline. The CDR3 is 15 amino acids.

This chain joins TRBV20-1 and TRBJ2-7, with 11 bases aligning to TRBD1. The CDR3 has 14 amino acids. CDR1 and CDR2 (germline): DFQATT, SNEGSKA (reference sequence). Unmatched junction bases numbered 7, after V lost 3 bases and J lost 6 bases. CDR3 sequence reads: CSASARDRGFEQYF. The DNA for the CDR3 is TGCAGTGCTAGCGCCCGGGACAGGGGGTTCGAGCAGTACTTC.

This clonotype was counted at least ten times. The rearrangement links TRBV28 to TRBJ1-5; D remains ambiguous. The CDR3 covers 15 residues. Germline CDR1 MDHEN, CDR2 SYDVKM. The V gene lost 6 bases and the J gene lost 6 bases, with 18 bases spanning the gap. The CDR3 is CASRYTRPLGQPQHF. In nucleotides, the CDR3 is TGTGCCAGCAGATATACACGTCCTTTGGGTCAGCCCCAGCATTTT.

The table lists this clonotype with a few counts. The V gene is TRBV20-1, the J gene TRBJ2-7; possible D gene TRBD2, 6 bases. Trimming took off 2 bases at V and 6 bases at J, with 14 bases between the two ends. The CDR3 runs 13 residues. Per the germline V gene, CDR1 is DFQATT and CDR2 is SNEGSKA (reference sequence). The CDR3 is CSARPSSGGEQYF. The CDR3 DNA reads TGCAGTGCTAGACCGTCCTCCGGGGGCGAGCAGTACTTC.

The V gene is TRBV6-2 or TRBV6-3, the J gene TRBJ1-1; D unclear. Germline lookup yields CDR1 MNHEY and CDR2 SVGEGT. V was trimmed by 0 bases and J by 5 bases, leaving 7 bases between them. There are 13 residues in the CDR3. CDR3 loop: CASSYSRLTEAFF. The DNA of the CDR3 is TGTGCCAGCAGTTACTCTCGGTTAACTGAAGCTTTCTTT.

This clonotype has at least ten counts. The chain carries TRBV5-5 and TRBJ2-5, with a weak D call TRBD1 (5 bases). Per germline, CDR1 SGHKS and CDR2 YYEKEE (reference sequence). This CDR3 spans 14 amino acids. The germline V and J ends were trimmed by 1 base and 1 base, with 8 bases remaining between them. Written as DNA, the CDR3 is TGTGCCAGCAGCTTGATGACAGCCCAAGAGACCCAGTACTTC. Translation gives CASSLMTAQETQYF.

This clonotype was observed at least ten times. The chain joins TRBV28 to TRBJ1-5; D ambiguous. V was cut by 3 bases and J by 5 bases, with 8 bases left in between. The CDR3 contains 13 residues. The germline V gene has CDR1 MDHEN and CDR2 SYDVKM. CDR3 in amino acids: CASSFETDQPQHF. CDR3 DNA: TGTGCCAGCAGTTTCGAGACGGATCAGCCCCAGCATTTT.

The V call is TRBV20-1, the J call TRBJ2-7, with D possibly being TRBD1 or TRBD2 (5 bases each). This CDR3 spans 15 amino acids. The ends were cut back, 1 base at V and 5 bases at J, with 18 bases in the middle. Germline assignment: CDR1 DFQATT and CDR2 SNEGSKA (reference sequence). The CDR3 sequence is CSARVQGGFEDEQYF. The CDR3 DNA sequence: TGCAGTGCTAGAGTGCAGGGCGGGTTTGAGGACGAGCAGTACTTC.

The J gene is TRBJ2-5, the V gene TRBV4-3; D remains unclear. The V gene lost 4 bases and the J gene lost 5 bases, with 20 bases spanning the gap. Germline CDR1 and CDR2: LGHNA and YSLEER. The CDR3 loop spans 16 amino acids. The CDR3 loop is CASSRYYQVQGETQYF. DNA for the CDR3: TGCGCCAGCAGCCGATATTATCAAGTACAAGGGGAGACCCAGTACTTC.

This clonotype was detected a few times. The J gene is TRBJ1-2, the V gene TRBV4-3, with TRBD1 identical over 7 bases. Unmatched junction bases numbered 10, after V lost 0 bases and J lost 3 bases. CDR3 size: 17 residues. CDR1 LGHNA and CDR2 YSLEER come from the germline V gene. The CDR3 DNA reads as TGCGCCAGCAGCCAAGATTCCGGGGGACAGCCCGACTATGGCTACACCTTC. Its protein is CASSQDSGGQPDYGYTF.

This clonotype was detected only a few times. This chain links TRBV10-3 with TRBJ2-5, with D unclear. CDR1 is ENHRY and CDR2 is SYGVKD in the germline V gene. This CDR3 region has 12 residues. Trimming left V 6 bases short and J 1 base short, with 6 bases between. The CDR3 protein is CAIRGIQETQYF. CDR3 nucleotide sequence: TGTGCCATCAGGGGAATCCAAGAGACCCAGTACTTC.

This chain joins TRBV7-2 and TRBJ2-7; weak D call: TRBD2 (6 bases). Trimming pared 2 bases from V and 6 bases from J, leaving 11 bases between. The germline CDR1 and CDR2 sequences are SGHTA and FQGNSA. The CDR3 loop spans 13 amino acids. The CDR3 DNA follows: TGTGCCAGCAGCTTACGGGAGCGTTCCGAGCAGTACTTC. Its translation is CASSLRERSEQYF.

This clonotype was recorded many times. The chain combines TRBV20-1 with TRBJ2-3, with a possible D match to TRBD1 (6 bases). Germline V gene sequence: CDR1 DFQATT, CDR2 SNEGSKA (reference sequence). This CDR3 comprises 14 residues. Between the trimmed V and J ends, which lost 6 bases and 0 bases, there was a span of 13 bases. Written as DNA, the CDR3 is TGCAGTGCCGTACGGACAGCTAGCACAGATACGCAGTATTTT. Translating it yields CSAVRTASTDTQYF.

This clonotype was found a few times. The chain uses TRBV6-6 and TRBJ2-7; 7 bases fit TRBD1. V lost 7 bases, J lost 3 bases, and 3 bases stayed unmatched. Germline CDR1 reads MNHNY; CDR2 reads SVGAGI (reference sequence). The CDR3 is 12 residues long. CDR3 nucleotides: TGTGCCAGCACCAGGGGGATCTACGAGCAGTACTTC. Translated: CASTRGIYEQYF.

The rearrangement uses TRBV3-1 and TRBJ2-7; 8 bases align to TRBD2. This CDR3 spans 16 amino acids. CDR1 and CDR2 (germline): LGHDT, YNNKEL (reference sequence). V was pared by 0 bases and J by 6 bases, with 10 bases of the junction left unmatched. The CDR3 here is CASSQDPGGRVSEQYF. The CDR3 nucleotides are TGTGCCAGCAGCCAAGATCCGGGGGGGAGGGTATCCGAGCAGTACTTC.

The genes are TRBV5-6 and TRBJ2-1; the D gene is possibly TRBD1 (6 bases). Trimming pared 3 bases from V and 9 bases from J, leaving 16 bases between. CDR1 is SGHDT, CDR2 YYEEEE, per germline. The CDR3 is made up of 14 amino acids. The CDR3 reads CASSSIRGLGEQFF. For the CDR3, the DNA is TGTGCCAGCAGCTCGATCAGGGGTTTGGGTGAGCAGTTCTTC. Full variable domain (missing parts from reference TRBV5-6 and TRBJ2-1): DAGVTQSPTHLIKTRGQQVTLRCSPKSGHDTVSWYQQALGQGPQFIFQYYEEEERQRGNFPDRFSGHQFPNYSSELNVNALLLGDSALYLCASSSIRGLGEQFFGPGTRLTVL.

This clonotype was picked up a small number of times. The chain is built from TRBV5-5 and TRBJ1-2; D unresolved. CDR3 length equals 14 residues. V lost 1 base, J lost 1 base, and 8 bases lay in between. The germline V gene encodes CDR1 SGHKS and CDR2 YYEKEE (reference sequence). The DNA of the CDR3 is TGTGCCAGCAGCTTGTCCGGTTTTAACTATGGCTACACCTTC. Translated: CASSLSGFNYGYTF.

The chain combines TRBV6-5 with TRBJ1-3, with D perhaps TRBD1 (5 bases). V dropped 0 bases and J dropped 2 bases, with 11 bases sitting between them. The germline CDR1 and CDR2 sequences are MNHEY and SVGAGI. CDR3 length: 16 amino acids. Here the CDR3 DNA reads TGTGCCAGCAGTTACTCGGGGGGGTTTCCTGGAAACACCATATATTTT. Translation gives CASSYSGGFPGNTIYF.

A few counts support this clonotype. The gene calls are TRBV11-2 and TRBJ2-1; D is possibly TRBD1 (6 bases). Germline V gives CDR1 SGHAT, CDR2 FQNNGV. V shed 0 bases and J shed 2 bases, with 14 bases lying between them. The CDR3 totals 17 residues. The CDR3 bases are TGTGCCAGCAGCTTAGATATCAGGGGCCTTCCCTACAATGAGCAGTTCTTC. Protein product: CASSLDIRGLPYNEQFF.

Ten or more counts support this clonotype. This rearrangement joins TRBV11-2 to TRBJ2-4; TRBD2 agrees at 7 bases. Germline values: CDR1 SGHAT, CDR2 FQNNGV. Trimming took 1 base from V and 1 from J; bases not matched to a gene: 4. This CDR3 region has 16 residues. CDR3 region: CASSLVGEGAKNIQYF. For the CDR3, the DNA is TGTGCCAGCAGCTTAGTAGGGGAGGGGGCCAAAAACATTCAGTACTTC.

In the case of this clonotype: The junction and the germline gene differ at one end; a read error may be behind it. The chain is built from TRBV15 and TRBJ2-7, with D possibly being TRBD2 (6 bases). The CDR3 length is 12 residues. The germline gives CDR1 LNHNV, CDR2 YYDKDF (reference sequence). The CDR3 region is CATSREGGGFLF. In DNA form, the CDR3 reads TGTGCCACCAGCAGAGAGGGAGGAGGGTTCCTCTTC. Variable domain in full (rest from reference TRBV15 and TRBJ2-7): DAMVIQNPRYQVTQFGKPVTLSCSQTLNHNVMYWYQQKSSQAPKLLFHYYDKDFNNEADTPDNFQSRRPNTSFCFLDIRSPGLGDTAMYLCATSREGGGFLFGPGTRLTVT.